The T cell receptor beta chain under discussion was sequenced for a study of cytomegalovirus exposure and HLA in healthy donors. On the study more broadly: The study placed 80% to 90% of its roughly 400 genotyped donors in the Caucasian-associated ancestry cluster. Findings of the study overall: The study recorded fewer than 200 TCR beta chains that were cytomegalovirus-associated. Analyzed later, most CMV-associated TCR beta chains appeared HLA-restricted. Compared with the roughly 670-donor mean, an Asian-associated ancestry cluster reportedly had fewer N-insertions, according to a later analysis.

This clone was recorded a few times. Its target is not known. With 1 base removed from V and 4 bases from J, the gap between germline ends came to 13 bases. CDR3 length: 15 residues. Germline CDR1 is LGHNA and CDR2 is YSLEER. Both 60 Vbeta primers and 13 Jbeta primers went into the PCR. Clones were sequenced by immunoSEQ multiplex PCR, and TCRdb holds only the in-frame ones, with some missing. Of over 130,000 clones listed, 65% to 85% were seen once; the top ten hold approximately 2.3%. The chain recombines TRBV4-3 with TRBJ1-1; a weak D match, TRBD1 (5 bases). This receptor was obtained from a male donor in good health and CMV-seronegative. The sequencing sample was made of PBMCs. The CDR3 coding sequence is TGCGCCAGCAGCCAAGGAATTGGGGCCGGCACTGAAGCTTTCTTT. Translated, it gives CASSQGIGAGTEAFF.